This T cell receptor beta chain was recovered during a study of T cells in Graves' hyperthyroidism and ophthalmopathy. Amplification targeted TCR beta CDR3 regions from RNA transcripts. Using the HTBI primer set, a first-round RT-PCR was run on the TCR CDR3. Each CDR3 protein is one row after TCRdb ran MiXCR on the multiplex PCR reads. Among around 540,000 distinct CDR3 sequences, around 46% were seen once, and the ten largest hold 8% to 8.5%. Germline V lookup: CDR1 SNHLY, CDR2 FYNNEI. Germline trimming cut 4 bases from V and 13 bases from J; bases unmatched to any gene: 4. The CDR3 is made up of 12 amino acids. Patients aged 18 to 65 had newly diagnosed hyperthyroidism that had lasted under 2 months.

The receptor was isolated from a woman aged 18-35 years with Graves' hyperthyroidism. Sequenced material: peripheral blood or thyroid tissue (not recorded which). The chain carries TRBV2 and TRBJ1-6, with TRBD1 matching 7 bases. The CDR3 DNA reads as TGTGCCAGCAGTGGACAGGGAGTTCCCCTCCACTTT. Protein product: CASSGQGVPLHF.